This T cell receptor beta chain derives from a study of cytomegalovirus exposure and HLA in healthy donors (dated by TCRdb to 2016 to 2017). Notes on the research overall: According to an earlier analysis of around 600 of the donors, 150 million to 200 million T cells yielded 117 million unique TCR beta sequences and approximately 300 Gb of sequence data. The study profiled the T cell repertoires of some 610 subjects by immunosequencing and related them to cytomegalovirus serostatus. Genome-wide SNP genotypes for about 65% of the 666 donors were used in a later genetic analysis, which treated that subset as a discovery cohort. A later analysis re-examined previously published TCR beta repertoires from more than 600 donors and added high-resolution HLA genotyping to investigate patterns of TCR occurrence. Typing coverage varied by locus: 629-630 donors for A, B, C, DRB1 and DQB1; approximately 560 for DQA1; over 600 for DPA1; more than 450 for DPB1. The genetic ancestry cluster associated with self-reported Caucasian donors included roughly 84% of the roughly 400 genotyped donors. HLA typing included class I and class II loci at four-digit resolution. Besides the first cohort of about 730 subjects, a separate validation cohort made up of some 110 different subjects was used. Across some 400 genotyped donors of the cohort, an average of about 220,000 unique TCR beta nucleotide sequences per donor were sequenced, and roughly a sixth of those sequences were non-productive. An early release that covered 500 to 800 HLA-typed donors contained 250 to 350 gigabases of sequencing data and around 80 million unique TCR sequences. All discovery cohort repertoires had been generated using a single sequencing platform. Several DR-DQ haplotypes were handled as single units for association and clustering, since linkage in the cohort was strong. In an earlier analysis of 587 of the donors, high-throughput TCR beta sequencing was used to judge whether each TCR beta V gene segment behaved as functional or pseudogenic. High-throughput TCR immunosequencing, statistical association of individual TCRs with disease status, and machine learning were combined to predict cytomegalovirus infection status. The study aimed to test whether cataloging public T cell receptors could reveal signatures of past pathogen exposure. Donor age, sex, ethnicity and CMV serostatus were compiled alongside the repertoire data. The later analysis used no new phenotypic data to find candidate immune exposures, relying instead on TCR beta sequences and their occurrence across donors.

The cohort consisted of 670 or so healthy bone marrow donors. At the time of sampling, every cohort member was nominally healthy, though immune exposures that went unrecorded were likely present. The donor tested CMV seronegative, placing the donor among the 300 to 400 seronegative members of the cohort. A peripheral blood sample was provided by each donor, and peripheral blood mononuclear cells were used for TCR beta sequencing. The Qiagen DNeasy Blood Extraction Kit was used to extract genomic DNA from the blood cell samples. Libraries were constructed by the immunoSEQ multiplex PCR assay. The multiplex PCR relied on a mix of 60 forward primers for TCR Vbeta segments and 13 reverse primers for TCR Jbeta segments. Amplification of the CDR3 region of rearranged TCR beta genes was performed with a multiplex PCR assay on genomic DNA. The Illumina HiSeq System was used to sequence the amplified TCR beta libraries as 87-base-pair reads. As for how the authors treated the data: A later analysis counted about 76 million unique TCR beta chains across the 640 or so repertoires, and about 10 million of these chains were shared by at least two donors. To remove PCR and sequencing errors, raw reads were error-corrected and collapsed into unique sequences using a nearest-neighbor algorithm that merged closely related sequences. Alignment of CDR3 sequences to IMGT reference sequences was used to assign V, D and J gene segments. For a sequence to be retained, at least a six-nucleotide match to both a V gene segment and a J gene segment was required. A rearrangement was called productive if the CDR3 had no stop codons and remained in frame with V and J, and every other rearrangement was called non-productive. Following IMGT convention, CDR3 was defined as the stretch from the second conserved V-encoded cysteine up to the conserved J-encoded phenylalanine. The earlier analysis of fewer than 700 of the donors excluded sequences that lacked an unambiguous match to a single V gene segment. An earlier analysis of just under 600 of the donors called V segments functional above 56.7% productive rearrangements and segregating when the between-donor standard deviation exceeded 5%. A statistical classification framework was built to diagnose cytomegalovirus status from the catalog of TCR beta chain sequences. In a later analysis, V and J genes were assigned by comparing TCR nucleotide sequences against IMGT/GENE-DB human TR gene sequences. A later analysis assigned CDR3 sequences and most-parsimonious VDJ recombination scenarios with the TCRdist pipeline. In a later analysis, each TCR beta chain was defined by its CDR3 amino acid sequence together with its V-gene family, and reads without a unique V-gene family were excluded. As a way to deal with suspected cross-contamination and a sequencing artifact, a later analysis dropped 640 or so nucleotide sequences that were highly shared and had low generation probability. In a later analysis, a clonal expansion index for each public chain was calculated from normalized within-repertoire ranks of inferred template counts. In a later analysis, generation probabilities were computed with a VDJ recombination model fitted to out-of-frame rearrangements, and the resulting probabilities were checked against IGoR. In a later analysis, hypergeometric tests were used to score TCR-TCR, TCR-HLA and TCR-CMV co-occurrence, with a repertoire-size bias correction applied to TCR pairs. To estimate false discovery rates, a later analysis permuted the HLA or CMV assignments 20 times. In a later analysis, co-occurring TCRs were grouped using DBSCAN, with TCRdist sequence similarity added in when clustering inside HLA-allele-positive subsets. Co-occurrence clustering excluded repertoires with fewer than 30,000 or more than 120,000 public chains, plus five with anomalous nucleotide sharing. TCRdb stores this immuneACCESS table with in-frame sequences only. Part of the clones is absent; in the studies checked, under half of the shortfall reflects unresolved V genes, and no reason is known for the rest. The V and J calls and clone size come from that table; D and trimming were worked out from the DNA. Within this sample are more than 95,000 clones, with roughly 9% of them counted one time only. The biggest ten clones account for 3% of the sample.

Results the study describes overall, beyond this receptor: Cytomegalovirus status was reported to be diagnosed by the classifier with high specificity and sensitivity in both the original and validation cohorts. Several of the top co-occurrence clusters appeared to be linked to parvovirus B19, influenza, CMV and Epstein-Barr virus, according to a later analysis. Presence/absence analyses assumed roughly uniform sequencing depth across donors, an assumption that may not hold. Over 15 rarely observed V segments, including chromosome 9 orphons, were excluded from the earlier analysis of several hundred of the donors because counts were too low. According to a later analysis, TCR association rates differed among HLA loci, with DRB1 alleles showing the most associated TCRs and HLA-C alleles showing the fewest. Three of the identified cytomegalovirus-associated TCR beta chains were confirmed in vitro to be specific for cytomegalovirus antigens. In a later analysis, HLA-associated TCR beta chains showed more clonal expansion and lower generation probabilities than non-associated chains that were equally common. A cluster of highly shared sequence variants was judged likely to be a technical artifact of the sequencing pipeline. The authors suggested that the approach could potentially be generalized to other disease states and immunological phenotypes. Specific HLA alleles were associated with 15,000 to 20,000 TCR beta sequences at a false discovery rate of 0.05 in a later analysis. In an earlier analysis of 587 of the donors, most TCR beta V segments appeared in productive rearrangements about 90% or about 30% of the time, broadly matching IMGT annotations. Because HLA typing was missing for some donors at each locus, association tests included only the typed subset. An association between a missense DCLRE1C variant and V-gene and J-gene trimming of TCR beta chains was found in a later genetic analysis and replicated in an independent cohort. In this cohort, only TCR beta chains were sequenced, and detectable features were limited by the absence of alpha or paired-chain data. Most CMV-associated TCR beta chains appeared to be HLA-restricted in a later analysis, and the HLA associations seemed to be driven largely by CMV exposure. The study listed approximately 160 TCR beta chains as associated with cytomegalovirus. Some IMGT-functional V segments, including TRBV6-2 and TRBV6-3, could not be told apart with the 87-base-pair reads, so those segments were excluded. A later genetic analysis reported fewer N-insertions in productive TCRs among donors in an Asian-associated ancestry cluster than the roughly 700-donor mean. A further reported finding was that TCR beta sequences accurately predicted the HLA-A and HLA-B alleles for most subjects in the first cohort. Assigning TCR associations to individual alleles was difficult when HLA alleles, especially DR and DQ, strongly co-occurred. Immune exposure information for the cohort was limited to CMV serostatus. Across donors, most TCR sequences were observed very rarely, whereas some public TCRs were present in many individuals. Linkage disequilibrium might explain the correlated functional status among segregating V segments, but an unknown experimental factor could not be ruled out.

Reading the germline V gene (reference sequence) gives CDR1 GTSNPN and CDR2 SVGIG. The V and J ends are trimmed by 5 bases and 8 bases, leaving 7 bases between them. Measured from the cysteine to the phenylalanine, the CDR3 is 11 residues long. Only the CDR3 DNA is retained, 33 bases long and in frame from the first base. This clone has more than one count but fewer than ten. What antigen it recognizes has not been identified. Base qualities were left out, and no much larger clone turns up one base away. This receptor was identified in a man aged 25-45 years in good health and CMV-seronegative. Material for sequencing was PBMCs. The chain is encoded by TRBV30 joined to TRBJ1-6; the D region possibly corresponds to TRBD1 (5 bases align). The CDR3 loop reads CAWGGDSPLHF. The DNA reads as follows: TGTGCCTGGGGGGGGGATTCACCCCTCCACTTT.